This is a list of T cell receptor beta chains from one sample in a study of vaccination and CD4 T cells after COVID-19. Antigen specificity for these receptors is unknown. TCRdb passed the PCR reads through MiXCR, listing each CDR3 protein once. The profile shows around 25,000 distinct CDR3 sequences, roughly 50% of them singletons. Sequenced material: CD4+ T cells from blood, cultured in vitro. These receptors were taken from a human donor who had recovered from COVID-19. CDR3s include the opening cysteine and the closing phenylalanine or tryptophan. Fields, in order: clone size, D gene, V gene, J gene, CDR3 DNA, CDR3 protein. A D gene is named only where the DNA matches it firmly. Size tells how often a clone was seen (once, few, many) or the class of an expanded clone, and some rows leave it out.

>few|TRBD1|TRBV20-1|TRBJ2-3
TGCAGTGCTAGGGGGACAGGGGATCAAGAGCAGTATTTT
CSARGTGDQEQYF
>NA|NA|TRBV6-2/TRBV6-3|TRBJ1-5
TGTGCCAGTTCCGATAGCAATCAGCCCCAGCATTTT
CASSDSNQPQHF
>NA|NA|TRBV6-2/TRBV6-3|TRBJ2-1
TGTGCCAGCAGTTACTCGCCTGGCGGGGAGCAGTTCTTC
CASSYSPGGEQFF
>few|NA|TRBV7-2|TRBJ1-5
TGTGCCAGCAGCTTAGGACAGGAGGCAAGACCCCAGCATTTT
CASSLGQEARPQHF
>NA|NA|TRBV6-2/TRBV6-3|TRBJ1-5
TGTGCCAGCAGCATGGACGGGTCCAATCAGCCCCAGCATTTT
CASSMDGSNQPQHF
>NA|NA|TRBV11-2|TRBJ1-4
TGTGCCAGCAGCCCCGGTGCTAATGAAAAACTGTTTTTT
CASSPGANEKLFF
>NA|TRBD2|TRBV20-1|TRBJ2-3
TGCAGTGCACCAGGAGCGGGAGGGACGGATACGCAGTATTTT
CSAPGAGGTDTQYF
>few|NA|TRBV25-1|TRBJ2-3
TGTGCCAGCAGTCCCAGGGGGGGGTATGGCACAGATACGCAGTATTTT
CASSPRGGYGTDTQYF
>few|TRBD1|TRBV6-1|TRBJ2-2
TGTGCCAGCAGCCAATCGGACAGGGCCGCCGGGGAGCTGTTTTTT
CASSQSDRAAGELFF
>few|NA|TRBV6-2/TRBV6-3|TRBJ1-2
TGTGCCAGCAGTATCGAGAAATATGGCTACACCTTC
CASSIEKYGYTF
>NA|NA|TRBV27|TRBJ2-7
TGTGCCAGCAGTTTATCTGCTGGGATCAACGAGCAGTACTTC
CASSLSAGINEQYF
>few|TRBD1|TRBV6-1|TRBJ2-7
TGTGCCAGCAGAGACGGGACAGTCTCCAACTACGAGCAGTACTTC
CASRDGTVSNYEQYF
>NA|NA|TRBV7-2|TRBJ1-2
TGTGCCAGCAGCCGAATACTCTATGGCTACACCTTC
CASSRILYGYTF
>NA|NA|TRBV7-9|TRBJ2-7
TGTGCCAGCAGCCTAACCAGCACAGGAGACGAGCAGTACTTC
CASSLTSTGDEQYF
>NA|NA|TRBV7-2|TRBJ1-6
TGTGCCAGCAGCTTCGGGGCCAGGGCAGACTCACCCCTCCACTTT
CASSFGARADSPLHF
>NA|NA|TRBV7-2|TRBJ1-1
TGTGCCAGCAGCTTTGGGTTGCTGGAAGCTTTCTTT
CASSFGLLEAFF
>NA|TRBD1|TRBV4-1|TRBJ1-5
TGCGCCAGCAGCCAATCGGAGGTCAGGGGGCAGAGACCCCAGCATTTT
CASSQSEVRGQRPQHF
>NA|NA|TRBV7-9|TRBJ1-2
TGTGCCAGCAGCTTATTACAGGCCCCTGCGAATGGCTACACCTTC
CASSLLQAPANGYTF
>once|NA|TRBV30|TRBJ2-7
TGTGCCTGGAGTGACATTACCTACGAGCAGTACTTC
CAWSDITYEQYF
>few|NA|TRBV2|TRBJ1-2
TGTGCCAGCAGCCTCCTATTGGGGGGAAACTATGGCTACACCTTC
CASSLLLGGNYGYTF
>NA|NA|TRBV6-5|TRBJ1-2
TGTGCCAGCAGTTACGAAGGATACGATGGCTACACCTTC
CASSYEGYDGYTF
>NA|TRBD1|TRBV7-8|TRBJ1-2
TGTGCCAGCAGCTTACCGACAGGGGCTTACACCTTC
CASSLPTGAYTF
>NA|TRBD1|TRBV4-3|TRBJ2-2
TGCGCCAGCAGCCCGGGACAGGTTCTGAACACCGGGGAGCTGTTTTTT
CASSPGQVLNTGELFF
>NA|NA|TRBV12-3/TRBV12-4|TRBJ2-7
TGTGCCAGCAGTACCCGACAGGCGACCTACTACGAGCAGTACTTC
CASSTRQATYYEQYF
>NA|NA|TRBV6-1|TRBJ2-3
TGTGCCAGCAGCCCAGGGGCCCCCACAGATACGCAGTATTTT
CASSPGAPTDTQYF
>NA|NA|TRBV27|TRBJ2-5
TGTGCCAGCAGTCCCAAGGAGGGAGGGGGGACCCAGTACTTC
CASSPKEGGGTQYF
>few|NA|TRBV7-2|TRBJ2-3
TGTGCCAGCAGCCGCTGGAGTCCTAGCACAGATACGCAGTATTTT
CASSRWSPSTDTQYF
>once|NA|TRBV20-1|TRBJ2-3
TGCAGTGCTAGAGTGGCGGATACTAGCACAGATACGCAGTATTTT
CSARVADTSTDTQYF
>NA|TRBD1|TRBV29-1|TRBJ2-7
TGCAGCGCGGGGGACAGGGAGCCCTACGAGCAGTACTTC
CSAGDREPYEQYF
>NA|TRBD1|TRBV27|TRBJ1-5
TGTGCCAGCAGTTTAACGGTCCAGGGGGCGCGAAGTCCCCAGCATTTT
CASSLTVQGARSPQHF
>few|NA|TRBV19|TRBJ1-1
TGTGCCAGTAGTATCTTGTCGGGAGGTGAAGCTTTCTTT
CASSILSGGEAFF